This is a list of T cell receptor beta chains from one sample in a study of cytomegalovirus exposure and HLA in healthy donors. Data came from immunoSEQ multiplex PCR; TCRdb stores just in-frame clones and leaves some out. This sample has approximately 100,000 clones, with roughly four fifths found just once. Sequenced material: PBMCs. These TCRs come from a male donor in good health and CMV-seropositive. The CDR3 runs from the conserved cysteine through the conserved F or W. D genes are given only for firm matches. Part of the rows lack a size; the others show once, few, many or a class for expanded clones.

abundance	len	j_gene	d_gene	v_gene	CDR3nt	CDR3aa
few	16	TRBJ1-6	-	TRBV5-6	TGTGCCAGCAGCGGGGCCTACAGGGATCGTAATTCACCCCTCCACTTT	CASSGAYRDRNSPLHF
-	14	TRBJ1-1	-	TRBV5-1	TGCGCCAGCAGCTTGGGAGATTCGAACACTGAAGCTTTCTTT	CASSLGDSNTEAFF
-	14	TRBJ2-3	-	TRBV5-1	TGCGCCAGCAGCAAAGGGGGTAGCACAGATACGCAGTATTTT	CASSKGGSTDTQYF
-	11	TRBJ1-1	TRBD1	TRBV27	TGTGCCAGCAGTACGACAGGGAGAGCTTTCTTT	CASSTTGRAFF
-	15	TRBJ1-6	-	TRBV6-5	TGTGCCAGCAGCCGCCTAAGCTCCTATAATTCACCCCTCCACTTT	CASSRLSSYNSPLHF
-	14	TRBJ1-1	-	TRBV5-1	TGCGCCAGCAGCTTAACAGGGTGGATCACTGAAGCTTTCTTT	CASSLTGWITEAFF
few	15	TRBJ1-1	TRBD1	TRBV7-2	TGTGCCAGCAGCCTAAGGACAGGGTCGGACACTGAAGCTTTCTTT	CASSLRTGSDTEAFF
-	19	TRBJ2-2	-	TRBV7-3	TGTGCCAGCAGCCCAGTGGGCGCGTTGAGGACTGATAACACCGGGGAGCTGTTTTTT	CASSPVGALRTDNTGELFF
-	15	TRBJ1-4	TRBD1	TRBV15	TGTGCCACCAGCAGAGGTGGGACAGGGAACGAAAAACTGTTTTTT	CATSRGGTGNEKLFF
-	13	TRBJ1-2	-	TRBV11-2	TGTGCCAGCCAACGGACAGCGCACTATGGCTACACCTTC	CASQRTAHYGYTF
-	16	TRBJ2-1	TRBD2	TRBV27	TGTGCCAGTTACTTTAGCGGGAGGGCCATTCCCACTATGGGGTTCTTC	CASYFSGRAIPTMGFF
-	14	TRBJ2-7	TRBD1	TRBV6-5	TGTGCCAGCAGCCCGGGACAGTTCTCCTACGAGCAGTACTTC	CASSPGQFSYEQYF
-	16	TRBJ2-3	TRBD1	TRBV5-4	TGTGCCAGCAGCTTCCCGGACAGGGGAGGAACAGATACGCAGTATTTT	CASSFPDRGGTDTQYF
-	16	TRBJ2-2	TRBD2	TRBV25-1	TGTGCCAGCAGTGAAACGAGCGGGAGGAGCGACGGGGAGCTGTTTTTT	CASSETSGRSDGELFF
few	15	TRBJ2-7	-	TRBV19	TGTGCCAGTACCATAAGGGCAGGGGGGTCCTACGAGCAGTACTTC	CASTIRAGGSYEQYF
few	16	TRBJ2-7	TRBD2	TRBV9	TGTGCCAGCAGCGTAGCGGCTAGCGGGGGGGCGGGGGAGCAGTACTTC	CASSVAASGGAGEQYF
-	14	TRBJ2-3	-	TRBV6-5	TGTGCCAGCAGTTACTCGAAGGTCAGGGGTACGCAGTATTTT	CASSYSKVRGTQYF
-	15	TRBJ2-1	TRBD2	TRBV4-1	TGCGCCAGCAGCCAACAAAAAAGGACTAGCAATGAGCAGTTCTTC	CASSQQKRTSNEQFF
-	15	TRBJ1-4	TRBD1	TRBV5-1	TGCGCCAGCAGGCGAGCGGGACAGGGGAATGAAAAACTGTTTTTT	CASRRAGQGNEKLFF
once	14	TRBJ1-4	-	TRBV5-1	TGCGCCAGCAGCTTGGGGACAGATCCCGAAAAACTGTTTTTT	CASSLGTDPEKLFF
-	15	TRBJ1-6	TRBD1	TRBV18	TGTGCCAGCACATCGACCGGGACAGGGAATTCACCCCTCCACTTT	CASTSTGTGNSPLHF
-	19	TRBJ2-2	TRBD1	TRBV5-4	TGTGCCAGCAGCTTGGTGTTGGGACAGGGATATCGGAACACCGGGGAGCTGTTTTTT	CASSLVLGQGYRNTGELFF
few	14	TRBJ1-5	TRBD1	TRBV6-5	TGTGCCAGCAGACCAGAGGGGGCTAGTCAGCCCCAGCATTTT	CASRPEGASQPQHF
-	13	TRBJ1-2	TRBD1	TRBV18	TGTGCCAGCTCACCGGACAGGGACTATGGCTACACCTTC	CASSPDRDYGYTF
few	16	TRBJ1-2	-	TRBV7-8	TGTGCCAGCAGTCAACACCGAGGACAACCCAACTATGGCTACACCTTC	CASSQHRGQPNYGYTF
-	11	TRBJ2-7	-	TRBV20-1	TGCAGTGCTTGGACAGTCTCCGAGCAGTACTTC	CSAWTVSEQYF
-	15	TRBJ1-1	TRBD1	TRBV28	TGTGCCAGCAGTCTCCCGACAGGGGTGAACACTGAAGCTTTCTTT	CASSLPTGVNTEAFF
once	14	TRBJ2-7	-	TRBV2	TGTGCCAGCAGTGAAGCCCGTTCCTCCTACGAGCAGTACTTC	CASSEARSSYEQYF
-	16	TRBJ2-3	-	TRBV6-1	TGTGCCAGCAGTGAAGCACGGGGGTCTAGCACAGATACGCAGTATTTT	CASSEARGSSTDTQYF
-	14	TRBJ1-2	-	TRBV5-6	TGTGCCAGCAGCTTAGAAAACTTAGTGTATGGCTACACCTTC	CASSLENLVYGYTF
few	13	TRBJ2-5	TRBD1	TRBV29-1	TGCAGCGTCCCGGGACAGGGCCAAGAGACCCAGTACTTC	CSVPGQGQETQYF
-	15	TRBJ1-5	TRBD1	TRBV7-2	TGTGCCAGCAGCTCGGACAGGGGGCAGGGTCAGCCCCAGCATTTT	CASSSDRGQGQPQHF
-	16	TRBJ2-1	TRBD2	TRBV4-3	TGCGCCAGCAGCCAAAATAGCGGGAGCTCCTACAATGAGCAGTTCTTC	CASSQNSGSSYNEQFF
-	15	TRBJ1-2	-	TRBV5-4	TGTGCCAGCAGCCCGGGAATTAGAGCTAACTATGGCTACACCTTC	CASSPGIRANYGYTF
-	12	TRBJ2-7	-	TRBV28	TGTGCCAGCAGTTCCTCAGGGTCCGAGCAGTACTTC	CASSSSGSEQYF
few	13	TRBJ2-4	TRBD2	TRBV27	TGTGCCAGCAGGCCTGGTGGGGGGGACATTCAGTACTTC	CASRPGGGDIQYF
-	13	TRBJ2-7	-	TRBV18	TGTGCCAGCTCACTGACAGTTTCCTACGAGCAGTACTTC	CASSLTVSYEQYF
-	15	TRBJ1-1	-	TRBV6-5	TGTGCCAGCAGTTACACGGACAGAGTGAACACTGAAGCTTTCTTT	CASSYTDRVNTEAFF
-	14	TRBJ2-5	-	TRBV28	TGTGCCAGCAGTGTTCGGACAGTTGGAGAGACCCAGTACTTC	CASSVRTVGETQYF
-	12	TRBJ1-2	TRBD1	TRBV28	TGTGCCAGCGGTTTGGGCAGGGGGGGCTACACCTTC	CASGLGRGGYTF
-	18	TRBJ1-1	-	TRBV14	TGTGCCAGCAGCCAAGATTACTGGCAGGGCCCAGTGAACACTGAAGCTTTCTTT	CASSQDYWQGPVNTEAFF
-	15	TRBJ2-5	TRBD1	TRBV18	TGTGCCAGCTCACCTTCCCGGACAGGGCACGAGACCCAGTACTTC	CASSPSRTGHETQYF
-	15	TRBJ1-5	-	TRBV19	TGTGCCAGCCTTGAGTGGGAGGATAGCAATCAGCCCCAGCATTTT	CASLEWEDSNQPQHF
-	14	TRBJ1-5	-	TRBV6-5	TGTGCCAGCAGTTACATTGGGGGGGGTCAGCCCCAGCATTTT	CASSYIGGGQPQHF
-	13	TRBJ2-5	-	TRBV7-6	TGTGCCAGCAGCTTAGAGGGGAGGGAGACCCAGTACTTC	CASSLEGRETQYF
-	15	TRBJ2-7	-	TRBV9	TGTGCCAGCAGCGTAGGATTAGGAGGCCCCTACGAGCAGTACTTC	CASSVGLGGPYEQYF
-	17	TRBJ2-7	-	TRBV7-8	TGTGCCAGCAGCTTAGAGGTCCCAACGGGGGTCCACTACGAGCAGTACTTC	CASSLEVPTGVHYEQYF
-	15	TRBJ1-5	-	TRBV27	TGTGCCAGCAGCCGGACACTTAATAGCAATCAGCCCCAGCATTTT	CASSRTLNSNQPQHF
-	14	TRBJ2-7	-	TRBV6-5	TGTGCCAGCAGTGCGACACGTCGATCCTACGAGCAGTACTTC	CASSATRRSYEQYF
-	14	TRBJ2-7	-	TRBV19	TGTGCCAGTAGTCTAGTGGGGGGAACCTACGAGCAGTACTTC	CASSLVGGTYEQYF
few	11	TRBJ2-1	TRBD1	TRBV5-1	TGCGCCAGCAGCGATGGACAGGGATGCTTCTTC	CASSDGQGCFF